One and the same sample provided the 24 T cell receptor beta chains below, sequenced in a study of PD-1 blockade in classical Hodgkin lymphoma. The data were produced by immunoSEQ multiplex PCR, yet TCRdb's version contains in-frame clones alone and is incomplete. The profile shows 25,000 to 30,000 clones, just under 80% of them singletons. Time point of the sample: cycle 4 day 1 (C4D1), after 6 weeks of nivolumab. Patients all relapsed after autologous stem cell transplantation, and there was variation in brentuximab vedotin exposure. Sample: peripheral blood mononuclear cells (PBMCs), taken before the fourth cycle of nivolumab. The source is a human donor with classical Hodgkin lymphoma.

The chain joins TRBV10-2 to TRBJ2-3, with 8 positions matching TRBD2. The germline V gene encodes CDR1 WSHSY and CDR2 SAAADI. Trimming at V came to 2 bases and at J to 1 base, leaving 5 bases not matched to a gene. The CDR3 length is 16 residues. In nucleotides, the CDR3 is TGCGCCAGCAGTGAGGTTAGCGGGATTGGCACAGATACGCAGTATTTT. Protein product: CASSEVSGIGTDTQYF.

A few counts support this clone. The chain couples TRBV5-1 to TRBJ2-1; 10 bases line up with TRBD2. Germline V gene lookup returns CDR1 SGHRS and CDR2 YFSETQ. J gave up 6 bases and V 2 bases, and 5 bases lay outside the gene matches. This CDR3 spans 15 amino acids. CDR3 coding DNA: TGCGCCAGCAGCTTCCTAGCGGGAGTAGGCAATGAGCAGTTCTTC. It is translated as CASSFLAGVGNEQFF.

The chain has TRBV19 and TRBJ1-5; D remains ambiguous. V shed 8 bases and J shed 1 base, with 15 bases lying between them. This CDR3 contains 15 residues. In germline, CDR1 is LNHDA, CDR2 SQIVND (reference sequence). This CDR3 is CASLDLGGSNQPQHF. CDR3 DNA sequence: TGTGCCAGTTTGGACCTGGGTGGCAGCAATCAGCCCCAGCATTTT.

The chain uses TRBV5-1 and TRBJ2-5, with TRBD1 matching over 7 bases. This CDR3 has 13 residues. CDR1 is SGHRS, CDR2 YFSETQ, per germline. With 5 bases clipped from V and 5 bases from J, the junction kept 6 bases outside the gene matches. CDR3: CASRPDRVETQYF. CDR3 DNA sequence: TGCGCCAGCAGGCCCGACAGGGTGGAGACCCAGTACTTC.

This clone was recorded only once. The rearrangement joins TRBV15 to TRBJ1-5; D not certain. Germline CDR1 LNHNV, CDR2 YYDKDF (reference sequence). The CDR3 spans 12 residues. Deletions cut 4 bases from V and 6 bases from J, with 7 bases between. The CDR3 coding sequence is TGTGCCACCAGCATGCGAGGTCAGCCCCAGCATTTT. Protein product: CATSMRGQPQHF.

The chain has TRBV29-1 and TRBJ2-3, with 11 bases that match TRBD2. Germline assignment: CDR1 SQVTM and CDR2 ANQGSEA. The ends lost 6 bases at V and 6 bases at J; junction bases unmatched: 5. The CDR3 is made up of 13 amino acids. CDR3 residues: CSVRLAGSDTQYF. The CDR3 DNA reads TGCAGCGTAAGACTAGCGGGATCGGATACGCAGTATTTT.

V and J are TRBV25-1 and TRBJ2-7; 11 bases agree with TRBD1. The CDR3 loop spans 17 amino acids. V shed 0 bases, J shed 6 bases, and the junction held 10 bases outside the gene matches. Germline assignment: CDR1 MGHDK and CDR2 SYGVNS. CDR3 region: CASSEYESGTGGSEQYF. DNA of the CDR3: TGTGCCAGCAGTGAATATGAGTCGGGGACAGGGGGGTCCGAGCAGTACTTC.

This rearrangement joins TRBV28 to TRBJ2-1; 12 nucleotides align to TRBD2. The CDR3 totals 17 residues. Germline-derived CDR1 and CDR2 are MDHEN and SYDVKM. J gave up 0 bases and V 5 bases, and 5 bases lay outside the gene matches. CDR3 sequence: CASSLTSGRPSYNEQFF. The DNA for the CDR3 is TGTGCCAGCAGTCTGACTAGCGGGAGACCCTCCTACAATGAGCAGTTCTTC.

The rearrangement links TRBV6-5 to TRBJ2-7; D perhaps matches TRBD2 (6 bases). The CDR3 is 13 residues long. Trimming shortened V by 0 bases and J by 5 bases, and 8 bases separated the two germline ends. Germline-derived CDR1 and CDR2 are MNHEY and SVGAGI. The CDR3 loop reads CASSYSKRDEQYF. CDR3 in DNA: TGTGCCAGCAGTTACTCGAAGCGGGACGAGCAGTACTTC.

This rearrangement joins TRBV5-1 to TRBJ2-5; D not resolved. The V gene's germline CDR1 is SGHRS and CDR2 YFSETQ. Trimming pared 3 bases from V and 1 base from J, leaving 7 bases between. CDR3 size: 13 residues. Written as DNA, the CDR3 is TGCGCCAGCAGCTCGGGTCCCCAAGAGACCCAGTACTTC. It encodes CASSSGPQETQYF.

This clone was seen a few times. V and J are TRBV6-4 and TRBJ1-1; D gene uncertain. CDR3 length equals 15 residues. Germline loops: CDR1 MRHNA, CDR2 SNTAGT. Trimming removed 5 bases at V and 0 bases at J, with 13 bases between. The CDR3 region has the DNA TGTGCCAGCAGTCTCGAGCCGTTCATGAACACTGAAGCTTTCTTT. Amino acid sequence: CASSLEPFMNTEAFF.

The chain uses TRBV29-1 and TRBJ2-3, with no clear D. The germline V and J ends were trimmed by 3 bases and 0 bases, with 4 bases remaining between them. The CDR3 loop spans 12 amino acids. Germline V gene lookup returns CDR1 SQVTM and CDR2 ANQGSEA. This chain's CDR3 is CSVDGSTDTQYF. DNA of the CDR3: TGCAGCGTTGACGGGAGCACAGATACGCAGTATTTT.

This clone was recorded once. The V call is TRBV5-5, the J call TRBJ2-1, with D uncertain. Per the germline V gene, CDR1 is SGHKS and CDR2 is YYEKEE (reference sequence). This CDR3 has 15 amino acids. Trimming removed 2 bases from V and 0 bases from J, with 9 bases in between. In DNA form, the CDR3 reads TGTGCCAGCAGCTTACTGGGCAACTCCTACAATGAGCAGTTCTTC. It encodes CASSLLGNSYNEQFF.

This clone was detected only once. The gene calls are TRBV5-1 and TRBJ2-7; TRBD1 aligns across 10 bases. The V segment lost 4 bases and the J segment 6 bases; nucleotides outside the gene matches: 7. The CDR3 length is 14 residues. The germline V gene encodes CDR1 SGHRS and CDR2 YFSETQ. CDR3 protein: CASSQSGQGTEQYF. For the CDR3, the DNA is TGCGCCAGCAGCCAATCGGGACAGGGGACCGAGCAGTACTTC.

The chain's CDR3 is CASTDRSDEQYF. CDR3 in DNA: TGTGCCAGCACGGACAGGTCGGACGAGCAGTACTTC. The gene calls are TRBV6-5 and TRBJ2-7; 7 bases align to TRBD1. J was trimmed by 5 bases and V by 7 bases; bases with no gene match: 5. CDR1 is MNHEY and CDR2 is SVGAGI in the germline V gene. The CDR3 is made up of 12 amino acids.

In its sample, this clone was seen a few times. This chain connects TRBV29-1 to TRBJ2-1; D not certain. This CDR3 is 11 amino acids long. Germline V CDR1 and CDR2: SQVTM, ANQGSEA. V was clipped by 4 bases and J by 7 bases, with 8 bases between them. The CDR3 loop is CSVGWGNEQFF. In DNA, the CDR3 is TGCAGCGTTGGGTGGGGAAATGAGCAGTTCTTC.

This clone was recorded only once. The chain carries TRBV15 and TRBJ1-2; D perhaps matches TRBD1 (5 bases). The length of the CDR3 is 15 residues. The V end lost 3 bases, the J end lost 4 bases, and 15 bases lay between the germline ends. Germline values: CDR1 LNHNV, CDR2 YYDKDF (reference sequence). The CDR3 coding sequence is TGTGCCACCAGCAGCTTGCAGGGAACCCCCTATGGCTACACCTTC. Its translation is CATSSLQGTPYGYTF. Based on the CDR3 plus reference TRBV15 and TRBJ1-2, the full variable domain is DAMVIQNPRYQVTQFGKPVTLSCSQTLNHNVMYWYQQKSSQAPKLLFHYYDKDFNNEADTPDNFQSRRPNTSFCFLDIRSPGLGDTAMYLCATSSLQGTPYGYTFGSGTRLTVV.

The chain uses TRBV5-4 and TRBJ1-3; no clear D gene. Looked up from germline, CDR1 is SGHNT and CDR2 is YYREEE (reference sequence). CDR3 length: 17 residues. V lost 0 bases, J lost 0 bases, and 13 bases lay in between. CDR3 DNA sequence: TGTGCCAGCAGCTTGGTCGGCGGGCCTCTCTCTGGAAACACCATATATTTT. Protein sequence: CASSLVGGPLSGNTIYF.

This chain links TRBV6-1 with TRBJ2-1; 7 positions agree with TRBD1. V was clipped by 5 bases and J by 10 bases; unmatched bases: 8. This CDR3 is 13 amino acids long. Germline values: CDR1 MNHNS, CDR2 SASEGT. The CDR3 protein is CASSQSWGQEQFF. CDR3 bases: TGTGCCAGCAGTCAAAGTTGGGGACAGGAGCAGTTCTTC.

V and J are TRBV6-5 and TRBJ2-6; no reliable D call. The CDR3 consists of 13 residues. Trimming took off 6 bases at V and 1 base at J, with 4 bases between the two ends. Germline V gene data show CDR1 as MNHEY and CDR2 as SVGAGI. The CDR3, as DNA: TGTGCCAGCAGGACATCTGGGGCCAACGTCCTGACTTTC. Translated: CASRTSGANVLTF.

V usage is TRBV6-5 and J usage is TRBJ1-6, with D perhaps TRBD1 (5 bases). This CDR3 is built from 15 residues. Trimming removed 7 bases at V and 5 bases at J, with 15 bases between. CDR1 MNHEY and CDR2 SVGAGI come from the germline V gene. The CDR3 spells CASTPRQGDNSPLHF. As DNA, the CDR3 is TGTGCCAGCACTCCGAGGCAGGGAGATAATTCACCCCTCCACTTT.

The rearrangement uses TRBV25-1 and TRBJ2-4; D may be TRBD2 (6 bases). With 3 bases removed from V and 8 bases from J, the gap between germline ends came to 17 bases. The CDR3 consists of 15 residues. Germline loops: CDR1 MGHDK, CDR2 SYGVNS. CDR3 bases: TGTGCCAGCAGTGAGGGCCGCCGTCCGGGGGACATTCAGTACTTC. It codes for CASSEGRRPGDIQYF. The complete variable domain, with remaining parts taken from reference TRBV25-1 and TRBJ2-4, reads EADIYQTPRYLVIGTGKKITLECSQTMGHDKMYWYQQDPGMELHLIHYSYGVNSTEKGDLSSESTVSRIRTEHFPLTLESARPSHTSQYLCASSEGRRPGDIQYFGAGTRLSVL.

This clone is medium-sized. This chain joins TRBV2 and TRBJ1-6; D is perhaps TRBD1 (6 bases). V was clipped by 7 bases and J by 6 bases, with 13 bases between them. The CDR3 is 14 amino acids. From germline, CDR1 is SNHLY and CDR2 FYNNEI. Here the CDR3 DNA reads TGTGCCAGCAAGGGAGACAGGCTTAATTCACCCCTCCACTTT. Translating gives CASKGDRLNSPLHF.

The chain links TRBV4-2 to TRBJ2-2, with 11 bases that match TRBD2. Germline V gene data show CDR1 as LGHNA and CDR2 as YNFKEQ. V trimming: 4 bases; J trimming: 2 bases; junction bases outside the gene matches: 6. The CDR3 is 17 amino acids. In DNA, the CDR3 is TGTGCCAGCAGCCTCCGGGGGACTAGCGGTAACACCGGGGAGCTGTTTTTT. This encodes CASSLRGTSGNTGELFF.